This T cell receptor (beta chain) was captured in a study of cytomegalovirus exposure and HLA in healthy donors (dated 2017 in TCRdb). With respect to the entire study: An earlier analysis of some 600 of the donors reported over 250 Gb of sequence data and some 110 million unique TCR beta sequences obtained from about 180 million T cells. Alongside the repertoire data, information on donor age, sex, ethnicity and CMV serostatus was compiled. Besides the first cohort of hundreds of subjects, a separate validation cohort made up of over 100 different subjects was used. Class I and class II HLA loci were covered by the typing at four-digit resolution. The aim of the study was to test whether cataloging public T cell receptors could identify signatures of past pathogen exposure. Across under 500 genotyped donors of the cohort, an average of roughly 250,000 unique TCR beta nucleotide sequences per donor were sequenced, and 15% to 20% of those sequences were non-productive. Roughly 300 gigabases of sequencing data and around 88 million unique TCR sequences made up an early release that covered around 640 HLA-typed donors. The number of typed donors differed by locus: about 629-630 for A, B, C, DRB1 and DQB1; approximately 520 for DQA1; roughly 600 for DPA1; and some 430 for DPB1. In the later analysis, no new phenotypic data were used to find candidate immune exposures; instead, reliance was placed on TCR beta sequences and their occurrence across donors. Because of strong linkage in the cohort, four or five DR-DQ haplotypes were treated as single units for association and clustering. Of the approximately 400 genotyped donors, 65% to 90% were placed in the genetic ancestry cluster associated with self-reported Caucasian donors. A later genetic analysis took genome-wide SNP genotypes for about three fifths of the 666 donors and used that subset as a discovery cohort. All discovery cohort repertoires had been generated using a single sequencing platform. The T cell repertoires of 666 subjects were profiled by immunosequencing and related to cytomegalovirus serostatus. A later analysis re-examined previously published TCR beta repertoires from roughly 650 donors and added high-resolution HLA genotyping to investigate patterns of TCR occurrence. The study combined high-throughput TCR immunosequencing, statistical association of individual TCRs with disease status, and machine learning to predict cytomegalovirus infection status. An earlier analysis of nearly 600 of the donors applied high-throughput TCR beta sequencing to assess whether each TCR beta V gene segment acted as functional or pseudogenic.

The cohort comprised fewer than 700 healthy bone marrow donors. At the time of sampling, all cohort members were nominally healthy, though unrecorded immune exposures were likely present. The donor was CMV seronegative and belonged to the group of several hundred seronegative cohort members. Each donor provided a peripheral blood sample, and peripheral blood mononuclear cells were used for TCR beta sequencing. Genomic DNA was extracted from the blood cell samples with the Qiagen DNeasy Blood Extraction Kit. Library generation was performed with the immunoSEQ multiplex PCR assay. A mixture of 60 forward primers for TCR Vbeta segments and 13 reverse primers for TCR Jbeta segments was used in the multiplex PCR. The CDR3 region of rearranged TCR beta genes was amplified from genomic DNA by a multiplex PCR assay. The amplified TCR beta libraries were sequenced on the Illumina HiSeq System as 87-base-pair reads. For the original study's pipeline: A later analysis tallied some 79 million unique TCR beta chains across the 666 repertoires, and some 12 million of those chains were shared by two or more donors. To remove PCR and sequencing errors, raw reads were error-corrected and collapsed into unique sequences using a nearest-neighbor algorithm that merged closely related sequences. To assign V, D and J gene segments, CDR3 sequences were aligned to IMGT reference sequences. For a sequence to be retained, at least a six-nucleotide match to both a V gene segment and a J gene segment was required. A rearrangement was called productive if the CDR3 had no stop codons and remained in frame with V and J, and every other rearrangement was called non-productive. CDR3 was defined by IMGT convention, running from the second conserved V-encoded cysteine to the conserved J-encoded phenylalanine. Sequences without an unambiguous match to a single V gene segment were excluded from the earlier analysis of about 640 of the donors. In an earlier analysis of several hundred of the donors, a V segment was called functional when productive rearrangements were above 56.7%, and segregating when the standard deviation between donors exceeded 5%. A statistical classification framework was built for diagnosing cytomegalovirus status from the catalog of TCR beta chain sequences. In a later analysis, V and J genes were assigned by comparing TCR nucleotide sequences against IMGT/GENE-DB human TR gene sequences. A later analysis assigned CDR3 sequences and most-parsimonious VDJ recombination scenarios with the TCRdist pipeline. In a later analysis, every TCR beta chain was defined by the combination of its CDR3 amino acid sequence and its V-gene family, and reads without a unique V-gene family were dropped. As a way to deal with suspected cross-contamination and a sequencing artifact, a later analysis dropped hundreds of nucleotide sequences that were highly shared and had low generation probability. A later analysis calculated a clonal expansion index for each public chain from normalized within-repertoire ranks of inferred template counts. A later analysis computed generation probabilities with a VDJ recombination model fitted to out-of-frame rearrangements, and checked the results against IGoR. A later analysis scored TCR-TCR, TCR-HLA and TCR-CMV co-occurrence with hypergeometric tests, applying a repertoire-size bias correction to TCR pairs. In a later analysis, false discovery rates were estimated by permuting HLA or CMV assignments 20 times. In a later analysis, co-occurring TCRs were grouped with DBSCAN, and TCRdist sequence similarity was added when clustering was performed within HLA-allele-positive subsets. Co-occurrence clustering excluded repertoires with fewer than 30,000 or more than 120,000 public chains, plus five with anomalous nucleotide sharing. In TCRdb, the immuneACCESS table is reduced to in-frame sequences with V and J assigned. These tables do not hold every clone; where another copy was compared, an unresolved V gene accounts for under half, and the others remain unexplained. V, J and clone size are those of that table, while D and trimming were read from the DNA. This sample lists roughly 98,000 clones; more than 70% were detected once. In total, the top ten clones hold roughly 7.7% of the sample.

Worth noting for this clone: Its antigen has not been determined. No clone much larger than this one lies a single base away; base qualities are absent.

CDR1 and CDR2 are read off the germline V gene as SGHTA and FQGTGA. The CDR3 runs 14 amino acids, cysteine and phenylalanine included. The sequence is cut down to CDR3 DNA, 42 bases in frame from base 1. The junction shows trimming of 3 bases on V and 7 bases on J, plus 16 bases between the germline ends. Overall results and qualifications from the work: The cohort was sequenced for TCR beta chains only, and without alpha or paired-chain data the features that could be detected were limited. Linkage disequilibrium might explain the correlated functional status among segregating V segments, but an unknown experimental factor could not be ruled out. The classifier was reported to diagnose cytomegalovirus status with high specificity and sensitivity in both the original cohort and the validation cohort. Roughly uniform sequencing depth across donors was assumed in presence/absence analyses, although this assumption may not hold. A further reported finding was that TCR beta sequences accurately predicted the HLA-A and HLA-B alleles for most subjects in the first cohort. A later analysis found that HLA-associated TCR beta chains were more clonally expanded and had lower generation probabilities than equally common non-associated chains. A later genetic analysis reported fewer N-insertions in productive TCRs among donors in an Asian-associated ancestry cluster than the roughly 620-donor mean. Most TCR sequences were seen in very few donors, while some public TCRs were found in many individuals. The authors suggested that the approach could potentially be generalized to other disease states and immunological phenotypes. In an earlier analysis of roughly 500 of the donors, most TCR beta V segments appeared in productive rearrangements about 90% or about 30% of the time, broadly matching IMGT annotations. A cluster of highly shared sequence variants was judged likely to be a technical artifact of the sequencing pipeline. A later analysis associated 15,000 or so TCR beta sequences with specific HLA alleles at a false discovery rate of 0.05. Because the 87-base-pair reads could not distinguish some IMGT-functional V segments, including TRBV6-2 and TRBV6-3, those segments were excluded. In a later genetic analysis, a missense DCLRE1C variant was associated with V-gene and J-gene trimming of TCR beta chains, and the association was replicated in an independent cohort. A later analysis reported that several top co-occurrence clusters appeared linked to parvovirus B19, influenza, CMV and Epstein-Barr virus. The study listed 164 TCR beta chains as associated with cytomegalovirus. For the cohort, immune exposure information was limited to CMV serostatus. Because counts were too low, seventeen rarely observed V segments, including chromosome 9 orphons, were excluded from the earlier analysis of 587 of the donors. A few of the identified cytomegalovirus-associated TCR beta chains were confirmed in vitro to be specific for cytomegalovirus antigens. Because HLA typing was missing for some donors at each locus, association tests included only the typed subset. Strong co-occurrence of HLA alleles, especially DR and DQ, made assigning TCR associations to individual alleles difficult. In a later analysis, most CMV-associated TCR beta chains were found to appear HLA-restricted, with HLA associations seemingly driven largely by CMV exposure. In a later analysis, TCR association rates were found to vary across HLA loci, with the most associated TCRs seen for DRB1 alleles and the fewest for HLA-C alleles.

Sequencing was carried out using PBMCs. The sequence came from a female donor in good health and CMV-seronegative. Rearrangement joined TRBV7-3 to TRBJ2-7; perhaps TRBD2 is the D gene, with 5 bases matching. The nucleotides are TGTGCCAGCAGCTTGTCGCAGTTCCCGGGGGAGCAGTACTTC. This translates into CASSLSQFPGEQYF. With all but the CDR3 taken from the reference TRBV7-3 and TRBJ2-7 genes, the full variable domain is: GAGVSQTPSNKVTEKGKYVELRCDPISGHTALYWYRQSLGQGPEFLIYFQGTGAADDSGLPNDRFFAVRPEGSVSTLKIQRTERGDSAVYLCASSLSQFPGEQYFGPGTRLTVT.